One sample yielded the 13 T cell receptor beta chains listed below, sequenced in a study of beta chain features in type 1 diabetes. All of the isolated RNA was reverse transcribed, so expressed TCRB transcripts were sequenced. TCRdb's copy holds only in-frame clones and misses some; the assay was immunoSEQ multiplex PCR. The sample has 810,000 or so clones; about 17% are singletons. What was sequenced was naive CD4+ T cells from blood. The receptors derive from a woman under 30 in good health.

This clone has only a few counts. This sequence joins TRBV9 and TRBJ2-7; 10 bases map to TRBD1. Germline V CDR1 and CDR2: SGDLS, YYNGEE. This CDR3 spans 16 amino acids. J was trimmed by 2 bases and V by 5 bases; bases with no gene match: 10. In DNA, the CDR3 is TGTGCCAGCAGTCAATACGGACAGGGGGGACCCTACGAGCAGTACTTC. Protein sequence: CASSQYGQGGPYEQYF. The full variable domain, in which reference TRBV9 and TRBJ2-7 provide the parts outside the CDR3, is DSGVTQTPKHLITATGQRVTLRCSPRSGDLSVYWYQQSLDQGLQFLIQYYNGEERAKGNILERFSAQQFPDLHSELNLSSLELGDSALYFCASSQYGQGGPYEQYFGPGTRLTVT.

This clone appeared a few times. The J gene is TRBJ1-1, the V gene TRBV7-8; 8 positions agree with TRBD1. CDR3 length: 12 amino acids. The germline V gene has CDR1 SGHVS and CDR2 FQNEAQ. The J segment lost 10 bases and the V segment lost 5 bases, leaving 6 bases of the junction unmatched. The CDR3, as DNA: TGTGCCAGCAGCCTAACAGGGGGGCGAGCTTTCTTT. Its translation: CASSLTGGRAFF. The complete variable domain, with remaining parts taken from reference TRBV7-8 and TRBJ1-1, reads GAGVSQSPRYKVAKRGQDVALRCDPISGHVSLFWYQQALGQGPEFLTYFQNEAQLDKSGLPSDRFFAERPEGSVSTLKIQRTQQEDSAVYLCASSLTGGRAFFGQGTRLTVV.

This chain joins TRBV1 and TRBJ2-7. TRBV1 has pseudogene status. The CDR3 has 14 residues. Written as DNA, the CDR3 is TGCACCAGCAGCCAGAGGACGGAGACCTACGAGCAGTACTTC. Residues: CTSSQRTETYEQYF.

The chain combines TRBV5-1 with TRBJ2-2; D is unresolved. V lost 2 bases, J lost 1 base, and 9 bases lay in between. The germline gives CDR1 SGHRS, CDR2 YFSETQ. The CDR3 runs 15 residues. The CDR3: CASSFRVGNTGELFF. The CDR3 DNA is TGCGCCAGCAGCTTCCGGGTGGGGAACACCGGGGAGCTGTTTTTT.

The rearrangement links TRBV29-1 to TRBJ2-3; 8 bases are shared with TRBD1. The CDR3 extends over 12 amino acids. Trimming removed 4 bases from V and 4 bases from J; junction bases left unmatched: 1. Germline values: CDR1 SQVTM, CDR2 ANQGSEA. The DNA for the CDR3 is TGCAGCGTTGCGACAGGGGCAGATACGCAGTATTTT. As protein: CSVATGADTQYF.

V is TRBV2 and J is TRBJ2-1, with 8 bases identical to TRBD1. V lost 2 bases, J lost 0 bases, and 6 bases stayed unmatched. Germline lookup yields CDR1 SNHLY and CDR2 FYNNEI. CDR3 length: 17 residues. DNA for the CDR3: TGTGCCAGCAGTGAAAAGTCGGGACAGGCCTCCTACAATGAGCAGTTCTTC. It yields the protein CASSEKSGQASYNEQFF. The variable domain in full, with the rest retrieved from reference TRBV2 and TRBJ2-1, is EPEVTQTPSHQVTQMGQEVILRCVPISNHLYFYWYRQILGQKVEFLVSFYNNEISEKSEIFDDQFSVERPDGSNFTLKIRSTKLEDSAMYFCASSEKSGQASYNEQFFGPGTRLTVL.

This clone was picked up a small number of times. The chain joins TRBV7-2 to TRBJ2-5; TRBD2 matches at 13 bases. V gave up 1 base and J gave up 3 bases; unmatched junction bases: 5. The CDR3 spans 17 residues. Germline values: CDR1 SGHTA, CDR2 FQGNSA. Here the CDR3 DNA reads TGTGCCAGCAGCTTAGTGGGGACTAGCGGGAACAAAGAGACCCAGTACTTC. It is translated as CASSLVGTSGNKETQYF. Supplemented by reference TRBV7-2 and TRBJ2-5, the full variable domain reads GAGVSQSPSNKVTEKGKDVELRCDPISGHTALYWYRQSLGQGLEFLIYFQGNSAPDKSGLPSDRFSAERTGGSVSTLTIQRTQQEDSAVYLCASSLVGTSGNKETQYFGPGTRLLVL.

The table lists this clone with a few counts. This sequence joins TRBV2 and TRBJ2-7; possibly TRBD2 for D (7 bases). Trimming removed 2 bases from V and 4 bases from J, with 9 bases in between. The CDR3 runs to 13 residues. The germline gives CDR1 SNHLY, CDR2 FYNNEI. CDR3 nucleotide sequence: TGTGCCAGCAGTGAAAGGGGGGGATACGAGCAGTACTTC. This encodes CASSERGGYEQYF.

This clone has only a few counts. V is TRBV4-2 and J is TRBJ2-7; weak D call: TRBD2 (5 bases). The CDR3 runs to 23 residues. The germline CDR1 and CDR2 sequences are LGHNA and YNFKEQ. V lost 4 bases, J lost 6 bases, and 43 bases lay in between. CDR3 in amino acids: CASSRLRSEPNPAGYTRSREQYF. The CDR3 nucleotides read TGTGCCAGCAGCCGCCTAAGGTCTGAGCCTAACCCTGCGGGTTACACCCGCTCCCGCGAGCAGTACTTC.

V usage is TRBV6-1 and J usage is TRBJ2-7, with D perhaps matching TRBD2 (5 bases). Germline V gene lookup returns CDR1 MNHNS and CDR2 SASEGT. Trimming cost V 5 bases and J 6 bases, with 14 bases left between them. The CDR3 length is 13 residues. This CDR3 reads CASSYGERSEQYF. CDR3 nucleotides: TGTGCCAGCAGTTATGGGGAGCGTAGCGAGCAGTACTTC.

This chain joins TRBV28 and TRBJ2-1; D gene unclear. This CDR3 spans 14 amino acids. V dropped 3 bases and J dropped 8 bases, with 14 bases sitting between them. Looked up from germline, CDR1 is MDHEN and CDR2 is SYDVKM. The CDR3 nucleotides are TGTGCCAGCAGTTTTTCCCCGTACCGGCATGAGCAGTTCTTC. Translating it yields CASSFSPYRHEQFF.

With respect to this clone: Different DNA sequences within this sample yield the same CDR3. The chain combines TRBV25-1 with TRBJ2-3; D is unresolved. The V end lost 4 bases, the J end lost 1 base, and 6 bases lay between the germline ends. Germline V gene sequence: CDR1 MGHDK, CDR2 SYGVNS. The CDR3 sequence is 13 residues long. The CDR3 loop is CASSGTGTDTQYF. For the CDR3, the DNA is TGTGCCAGCAGTGGGACGGGCACAGATACGCAGTATTTT.

This clone occurred once. The genes are TRBV27 and TRBJ1-5; no clear D. Germline CDR1 is MNHEY and CDR2 is SMNVEV (reference sequence). Between the trimmed V and J ends, which lost 5 bases and 3 bases, there was a span of 8 bases. This CDR3 is 13 amino acids long. The CDR3 region is CASSRQVNQPQHF. CDR3 nucleotide sequence: TGTGCCAGCAGTAGGCAGGTCAATCAGCCCCAGCATTTT.